This passage covers 15 T cell receptor beta chains from one sample sequenced in a study of blood T cell repertoires in COVID-19. Profiling relied on immunoSEQ multiplex PCR, and the TCRdb table lists in-frame clones only, not all of them. There are about 150,000 clones in the sample; about three quarters occur only once, and about 1.8% lies in the top ten. The sample taken for sequencing was peripheral blood. These receptors originate from a man of 80 years or more with acute or convalescent COVID-19.

J is TRBJ1-2 and V is TRBV7-9; 7 bases are shared with TRBD1. CDR3 length equals 15 residues. Looked up from germline, CDR1 is SEHNR and CDR2 is FQNEAQ (reference sequence). With 4 bases clipped from V and 0 bases from J, the junction kept 5 bases outside the gene matches. CDR3 DNA: TGTGCCAGCAGCTGGGGGACAGCCCCTAACTATGGCTACACCTTC. It yields the protein CASSWGTAPNYGYTF.

The V call is TRBV6-6, the J call TRBJ1-1, with unresolved D. The CDR3 totals 12 residues. V lost 4 bases and J lost 4, with 7 bases in between. In germline, CDR1 is MNHNY, CDR2 SVGAGI (reference sequence). CDR3 residues: CASSFGGTEAFF. The DNA of the CDR3 is TGTGCCAGCAGTTTTGGAGGCACTGAAGCTTTCTTT.

The chain has TRBV7-8 and TRBJ2-2; TRBD1 might be the D (5 bases). V was trimmed by 5 bases and J by 2 bases, leaving 15 bases between them. CDR1 is SGHVS and CDR2 is FQNEAQ in the germline V gene. The CDR3 has 16 amino acids. The CDR3 nucleotides are TGTGCCAGCAGCCCCTGGGTGGGGCATAACACCGGGGAGCTGTTTTTT. Encoded protein: CASSPWVGHNTGELFF.

V usage is TRBV30 and J usage is TRBJ2-1; the D gene is possibly TRBD1 (5 bases). CDR1 and CDR2 from the germline V gene are GTSNPN and SVGIG (reference sequence). Trimming stripped 7 bases from V and 7 bases from J, with 23 bases between. The CDR3 covers 15 residues. The CDR3 nucleotides are TGTGCCTCCCAGGTCGGCGACAGACATATTAATGAGCAGTTCTTC. Translating gives CASQVGDRHINEQFF.

The gene calls are TRBV29-1 and TRBJ1-2, with 9 bases lining up with TRBD1. Germline V CDR1 and CDR2: SQVTM, ANQGSEA. The CDR3 extends over 13 amino acids. With 7 bases clipped from V and 6 bases from J, the junction kept 9 bases outside the gene matches. This chain's CDR3 is CSARGTGIHGYTF. Written as DNA, the CDR3 is TGCAGCGCGAGGGGGACAGGGATTCATGGCTACACCTTC.

The chain carries TRBV7-9 and TRBJ2-3; the match to TRBD1 covers 7 bases. Germline V gene sequence: CDR1 SEHNR, CDR2 FQNEAQ (reference sequence). The CDR3 sequence is 14 residues long. With V trimmed by 5 bases and J by 3 bases, 5 bases remained unmatched. The chain's CDR3 is CASSPEGATDTQYF. In nucleotides, the CDR3 is TGTGCCAGCAGCCCTGAGGGGGCGACAGATACGCAGTATTTT.

This clone has more than one count but fewer than ten. V usage is TRBV5-1 and J usage is TRBJ2-2; TRBD1 agrees at 8 bases. Germline lookup yields CDR1 SGHRS and CDR2 YFSETQ. The CDR3 runs to 16 residues. The V and J ends lost 2 bases and 5 bases, in that order; junction bases with no gene match: 8. This CDR3 is CASSLSGGARTGELFF. CDR3 nucleotide sequence: TGCGCCAGCAGCTTATCAGGGGGCGCGAGGACCGGGGAGCTGTTTTTT.

The chain couples TRBV9 to TRBJ1-1, with D possibly matching TRBD1 (5 bases). Trimming took off 3 bases at V and 1 base at J, with 10 bases between the two ends. CDR3 length: 14 amino acids. The germline V gene has CDR1 SGDLS and CDR2 YYNGEE. The DNA for the CDR3 is TGTGCCAGCAGCGCCCTCGGGGGGAACACTGAAGCTTTCTTT. Its translation: CASSALGGNTEAFF.

The table lists this clone with a count of one. The V gene is TRBV7-9, the J gene TRBJ1-2; TRBD1 might be the D (6 bases). The CDR3 totals 13 residues. Trimming left V 1 base short and J 8 bases short, with 11 bases between. CDR1 and CDR2 from the germline V gene are SEHNR and FQNEAQ (reference sequence). The CDR3 sequence is CASSLGQGSGYTF. In DNA, the CDR3 is TGTGCCAGCAGCTTAGGGCAGGGGAGCGGCTACACCTTC.

Only one count was recorded for this clone. The rearrangement joins TRBV5-1 to TRBJ1-1; D is perhaps TRBD1 (6 bases). Germline assignment: CDR1 SGHRS and CDR2 YFSETQ. This CDR3 spans 13 amino acids. The germline V and J ends were trimmed by 4 bases and 1 base, with 8 bases remaining between them. The CDR3 bases are TGCGCCAGCAGCGAAGGGGGGAACACTGAAGCTTTCTTT. Amino acid sequence: CASSEGGNTEAFF.

The J gene is TRBJ1-1, the V gene TRBV10-1; no clear D gene. This CDR3 spans 15 amino acids. Germline lookup yields CDR1 WNHNN and CDR2 SYGVQD (reference sequence). Trimming removed 4 bases from V and 1 base from J, with 13 bases in between. The CDR3 protein is CASSGRSGQNTEAFF. In nucleotides, the CDR3 is TGCGCCAGCAGTGGCCGCTCGGGTCAGAACACTGAAGCTTTCTTT.

The genes are TRBV24-1 and TRBJ1-2; 10 positions agree with TRBD1. The trim removed 4 bases at V and 4 bases at J, leaving 5 bases unmatched. The V gene's germline CDR1 is KGHDR and CDR2 SFDVKD. The CDR3 contains 15 residues. The CDR3, as DNA: TGTGCCACCAGTGAACGACAGGGGGCCGGCTATGGCTACACCTTC. Protein product: CATSERQGAGYGYTF.

The chain combines TRBV13 with TRBJ2-1, with TRBD2 as a possible D gene (6 bases). Trimming took off 5 bases at V and 2 bases at J, with 16 bases between the two ends. Germline-derived CDR1 and CDR2 are PRHDT and FYEKMQ (reference sequence). The CDR3 is made up of 16 amino acids. The DNA for the CDR3 is TGTGCCAGCAGCCGACCCCCTAGCGACCCCTACAATGAGCAGTTCTTC. Translated, it gives CASSRPPSDPYNEQFF.

J is TRBJ1-1 and V is TRBV18; the D gene is possibly TRBD1 (6 bases). CDR1 is KGHSH, CDR2 LQKENI, per germline. The CDR3 is made up of 14 amino acids. Trimming took 4 bases from V and 1 from J, leaving 10 bases between them. The CDR3 sequence: CASSLNRENTEAFF. The CDR3 DNA reads as TGTGCCAGCTCACTAAACAGGGAGAACACTGAAGCTTTCTTT.

V and J are TRBV5-1 and TRBJ2-1, with 12 bases that match TRBD2. Looked up from germline, CDR1 is SGHRS and CDR2 is YFSETQ. The CDR3 sequence is 16 residues long. V lost 4 bases, J lost 2 bases, and 4 bases stayed unmatched. This chain's CDR3 is CASSLTSGGPYNEQFF. The CDR3 DNA reads as TGCGCCAGCAGCCTGACTAGCGGGGGCCCCTACAATGAGCAGTTCTTC. Full variable domain (outside the CDR3, taken from reference TRBV5-1 and TRBJ2-1): KAGVTQTPRYLIKTRGQQVTLSCSPISGHRSVSWYQQTPGQGLQFLFEYFSETQRNKGNFPGRFSGRQFSNSRSEMNVSTLELGDSALYLCASSLTSGGPYNEQFFGPGTRLTVL.